This T cell receptor beta chain was identified during a study of shared clonotypes between healthy human individuals. There are 15 residues in the CDR3. Trimming cost V 4 bases and J 4 bases; bases outside gene matches: 4. The germline CDR1 and CDR2 sequences are MGHRA and YSYEKL. The assay was immunoSEQ multiplex PCR, and TCRdb's table has in-frame clones only and misses some. This sample has 1,400,000 or so clones, with approximately 98.5% found just once. The sequence came from a man aged 25 to 45 in good health. What was sequenced was naive CD4+ T cells sorted from blood. Subset in this sample: CD45RA+ positively selected. V gene TRBV4-1 combines with J gene TRBJ2-1; 10 bases fit TRBD2. CDR3 protein: CASSPGLAVYNEQFF. CDR3 bases: TGCGCCAGCAGCCCCGGACTAGCGGTTTACAATGAGCAGTTCTTC.